This entry lists 21 T cell receptor beta chains sequenced from one sample in a study of breast tumors, draining lymph nodes, adjacent tissues. Axillary draining lymph nodes of breast cancer patients supplied the node samples. TCRdb used MiXCR to reprocess the multiplex PCR reads, holding one entry per CDR3 protein. The table lists approximately 230,000 distinct CDR3 sequences, about 34% of them singletons. Material: axillary lymph node tissue. The receptors originated from a female donor with breast cancer. Some clones in this sample may be carry-over from other donors' samples.

As regards this clonotype: This could be a read error, since a much larger clone is one nucleotide away. The chain carries TRBV20-1 and TRBJ2-7; TRBD1 matches 9 bases. CDR3 length equals 16 residues. The V and J ends lost 1 base and 4 bases, in that order; junction bases with no gene match: 11. CDR1 and CDR2 from the germline V gene are DFQATT and SNEGSKA (reference sequence). This chain's CDR3 is CSARACTGTGYYEQYF. For the CDR3, the DNA is TGCAGTGCTAGAGCCTGTACCGGGACAGGGTATTACGAGCAGTACTTC.

This clonotype was recorded many times. CDR3 amino acids: CASSSPWEGAYEQYF. DNA of the CDR3: TGTGCCAGCAGCTCACCCTGGGAGGGAGCCTACGAGCAGTACTTC. The chain links TRBV7-2 to TRBJ2-7; 7 bases align to TRBD2. CDR3 length equals 15 residues. With V trimmed by 4 bases and J by 2 bases, 8 bases remained unmatched. In germline, CDR1 is SGHTA, CDR2 FQGNSA.

V and J are TRBV7-2 and TRBJ2-7, with 9 bases matching TRBD1. The CDR3 spans 16 residues. Trimming took 0 bases from V and 2 from J; bases not matched to a gene: 5. The germline V gene encodes CDR1 SGHTA and CDR2 FQGNSA. The CDR3 here is CASSLAGGQGPYEQYF. CDR3 sequence (DNA): TGTGCCAGCAGCTTAGCTGGTGGACAGGGGCCCTACGAGCAGTACTTC.

This clonotype was seen a handful of times. The chain recombines TRBV9 with TRBJ2-2, with D possibly TRBD1 on 6 matching bases. The CDR3 has 16 residues. Trimming stripped 4 bases from V and 6 bases from J, with 19 bases between. In germline, CDR1 is SGDLS, CDR2 YYNGEE. CDR3 region: CASSPSHGTIAGELFF. The CDR3 bases are TGTGCCAGCAGCCCTTCTCACGGGACAATCGCCGGGGAGCTGTTTTTT.

This clonotype was seen at least ten times. The chain uses TRBV6-1 and TRBJ1-5; D is uncertain. Trimming shortened V by 6 bases and J by 5 bases, and 14 bases separated the two germline ends. The germline V gene has CDR1 MNHNS and CDR2 SASEGT. There are 14 residues in the CDR3. The CDR3 DNA reads TGTGCCAGCAGCCCCAGGATGTATGATCAGCCCCAGCATTTT. It specifies CASSPRMYDQPQHF.

This clonotype was recorded a few times. This sequence joins TRBV29-1 and TRBJ1-1, with a tentative D call TRBD1 (5 bases). The CDR3 is 13 residues long. The V gene's germline CDR1 is SQVTM and CDR2 ANQGSEA. V lost 2 bases and J lost 4, with 11 bases in between. The CDR3: CSVERGVGTEAFF. CDR3 nucleotides: TGCAGCGTTGAAAGAGGGGTGGGCACTGAAGCTTTCTTT.

This clonotype came up many times. This chain uses TRBV30 with TRBJ1-5; D gene ambiguous. CDR3 length: 12 residues. Germline V gene sequence: CDR1 GTSNPN, CDR2 SVGIG (reference sequence). With 4 bases removed from V and 5 bases from J, the gap between germline ends came to 9 bases. The chain's CDR3 is CAWNKPDQPQHF. CDR3 nucleotides: TGTGCCTGGAACAAGCCCGATCAGCCCCAGCATTTT. Together with reference TRBV30 and TRBJ1-5, the CDR3 gives the full variable domain: SQTIHQWPATLVQPVGSPLSLECTVEGTSNPNLYWYRQAAGRGLQLLFYSVGIGQISSEVPQNLSASRPQDRQFILSSKKLLLSDSGFYLCAWNKPDQPQHFGDGTRLSIL.

The chain couples TRBV25-1 to TRBJ1-6; D unclear. The CDR3 extends over 13 amino acids. Germline lookup yields CDR1 MGHDK and CDR2 SYGVNS. V was pared by 5 bases and J by 6 bases, with 8 bases between. The CDR3 nucleotides are TGTGCCAGCAGTATCAGCGGTAATTCACCCCTCCACTTT. This translates into CASSISGNSPLHF.

This clonotype appeared a few times. The gene calls are TRBV6-6 and TRBJ2-1, with 8 positions matching TRBD2. Germline loops: CDR1 MNHNY, CDR2 SVGAGI (reference sequence). This CDR3 has 14 residues. V lost 7 bases and J lost 7; bases outside the gene matches: 9. The CDR3 loop reads CASTQAGVVNEQFF. CDR3 sequence (DNA): TGTGCCAGCACGCAAGCGGGAGTGGTAAATGAGCAGTTCTTC.

The CDR3 here is CASSVKQGARSYGYTF. In DNA form, the CDR3 reads TGTGCCAGCAGCGTTAAGCAGGGGGCGAGGTCCTATGGCTACACCTTC. The chain employs TRBV7-2 and TRBJ1-2, with 8 bases fitting TRBD1. V lost 5 bases and J lost 4; bases outside the gene matches: 12. The CDR3 covers 16 residues. Germline CDR1 is SGHTA and CDR2 is FQGNSA. Looking up the rest from reference TRBV7-2 and TRBJ1-2 gives the full variable domain: GAGVSQSPSNKVTEKGKDVELRCDPISGHTALYWYRQSLGQGLEFLIYFQGNSAPDKSGLPSDRFSAERTGGSVSTLTIQRTQQEDSAVYLCASSVKQGARSYGYTFGSGTRLTVV.

In this sample, this clonotype turned up many times. Just one base apart from a much larger clone, this may be a read error. The chain has TRBV7-6 and TRBJ2-5; a weak D match, TRBD1 (6 bases). CDR3 length equals 15 residues. Germline CDR1 reads SGHVS; CDR2 reads FNYEAQ. The CDR3: CASSLVAGVQETQHF. CDR3 DNA: TGTGCCAGCAGCCTAGTGGCAGGGGTACAAGAGACCCAGCACTTC.

The sample holds many counts of this clonotype. V and J are TRBV19 and TRBJ1-2; D is possibly TRBD1 (5 bases). CDR3 size: 15 residues. Germline V gene lookup returns CDR1 LNHDA and CDR2 SQIVND (reference sequence). V lost 7 bases and J 0 bases, leaving 15 bases between the germline ends. The DNA for the CDR3 is TGTGCCAGTACTCGGGGGATAACTTCTAACTATGGCTACACCTTC. It codes for CASTRGITSNYGYTF.

Comment on this clonotype: The CDR3 carries no conserved terminal phenylalanine or tryptophan, so it likely arises from a read error. V is TRBV3-1 and J is TRBJ2-1, with TRBD2 identical over 13 bases. V gave up 4 bases and J gave up 6 bases; unmatched junction bases: 6. The germline gives CDR1 LGHDT, CDR2 YNNKEL (reference sequence). CDR3 length equals 16 residues. The CDR3 region has the DNA TGTGCCAGCAGCCTAAGTGGGACTAGCGGGGCCAATGAGCAGTTCGTC. Translated, it gives CASSLSGTSGANEQFV.

J is TRBJ1-2 and V is TRBV20-1, with 7 bases that match TRBD1. The CDR3 contains 12 residues. Trimming cost V 3 bases and J 6 bases; bases outside gene matches: 4. Germline CDR1 is DFQATT and CDR2 is SNEGSKA (reference sequence). The CDR3 protein is CSASQGGDGYTF. For the CDR3, the DNA is TGCAGTGCTAGTCAGGGGGGCGATGGCTACACCTTC.

The V call is TRBV19, the J call TRBJ1-1; the match to TRBD1 covers 8 bases. Germline-derived CDR1 and CDR2 are LNHDA and SQIVND (reference sequence). After removal of 5 bases from V and 1 base from J, the junction contained 9 bases not matched to a gene. The CDR3 sequence is 16 residues long. The CDR3 region has the DNA TGTGCCAGTAGTTCGAATCCCGGGACAGGGAACACTGAAGCTTTCTTT. As protein: CASSSNPGTGNTEAFF.

Only a few counts were recorded for this clonotype. This chain connects TRBV12-5 to TRBJ2-1; weak D call: TRBD1 (6 bases). The CDR3 sequence is 16 residues long. Germline-derived CDR1 and CDR2 are LGHNT and FRNRAP. Between the trimmed V and J ends, which lost 3 bases and 0 bases, there was a span of 12 bases. The CDR3 DNA follows: TGTGCTAGTGGTTTCCCCACAGGGCCCTCCTACAATGAGCAGTTCTTC. Encoded protein: CASGFPTGPSYNEQFF.

This clonotype was observed many times. The rearrangement joins TRBV7-9 to TRBJ1-2; D call uncertain. This CDR3 has 14 residues. V lost 1 base and J lost 2, with 8 bases in between. Germline V gives CDR1 SEHNR, CDR2 FQNEAQ (reference sequence). DNA for the CDR3: TGTGCCAGCAGCTTAGAATACGGGAACTATGGCTACACCTTC. This gives the protein CASSLEYGNYGYTF.

There are a few counts of this clonotype. A clone one base away is much larger, so this may be a read error. The V gene is TRBV20-1, the J gene TRBJ2-3, with 7 bases fitting TRBD2. The germline gives CDR1 DFQATT, CDR2 SNEGSKA (reference sequence). The CDR3 is 14 residues long. CDR3 sequence reads: CSAIMGGFTATQYF. CDR3 nucleotide sequence: TGCAGTGCTATCATGGGAGGGTTTACAGCTACGCAGTATTTT.

This clonotype was seen ten or more times. The V gene is TRBV20-1, the J gene TRBJ2-7, with TRBD2 matching 11 bases. The CDR3 sequence is 15 residues long. Germline trimming cut 1 base from V and 0 bases from J; bases unmatched to any gene: 2. The V gene's germline CDR1 is DFQATT and CDR2 SNEGSKA (reference sequence). The CDR3 DNA follows: TGCAGTGCTAGAGGGACTAGCGGGTACTCCTACGAGCAGTACTTC. It specifies CSARGTSGYSYEQYF.

In this sample, this clonotype turned up once. The chain has TRBV20-1 and TRBJ2-6; TRBD2 matches at 15 bases. The junction had 8 bases not matched to a gene; V was cut back by 5 bases and J by 6 bases. The CDR3 has 17 residues. The germline gives CDR1 DFQATT, CDR2 SNEGSKA (reference sequence). The CDR3 reads CSASPGLAGGEANVLTF. In nucleotides, the CDR3 is TGCAGTGCTTCTCCGGGACTAGCGGGAGGAGAGGCCAACGTCCTGACTTTC.

The V gene is TRBV4-3, the J gene TRBJ1-6, with D possibly TRBD1 on 5 matching bases. The CDR3 sequence is 16 residues long. Trimming removed 0 bases from V and 10 bases from J, with 16 bases in between. Germline V CDR1 and CDR2: LGHNA, YSLEER. The CDR3 nucleotides are TGCGCCAGCAGCCAAGAGGGGAGGAAAAAGGGGTCACCCCTCCACTTT. It encodes CASSQEGRKKGSPLHF.